The 26 T cell receptor beta chains below all came from one sample that was sequenced in a study of blood T cells in healthy people across ages. PCR was performed a second time for roughly 7 to 12 cycles using a sample-barcoded 5' primer and a J-beta primer mix. MiXCR, run by TCRdb on the 5' RACE reads, gives a single entry per CDR3 protein. Among under 2 million distinct CDR3 sequences listed, around 35% were seen once. Sequencing used blood. These receptor sequences come from a woman under 40 in good health.

The genes are TRBV6-6 and TRBJ2-3; D not certain. Germline loops: CDR1 MNHNY, CDR2 SVGAGI (reference sequence). This CDR3 spans 15 amino acids. V lost 1 base, J lost 4 bases, and 12 bases lay in between. The CDR3 nucleotides are TGTGCCAGCAGTTACTTACAGAATCGGCCAGATACGCAGTATTTT. Translated, it gives CASSYLQNRPDTQYF.

In this sample, this clonotype turned up a few times. The V and J genes are TRBV29-1 and TRBJ1-5; a possible D gene is TRBD1 (6 bases). CDR3 size: 14 residues. V dropped 6 bases and J dropped 0 bases, with 12 bases sitting between them. Germline CDR1 SQVTM, CDR2 ANQGSEA. CDR3: CSVRGGGSNQPQHF. The CDR3 DNA reads TGCAGCGTCAGAGGGGGGGGTAGCAATCAGCCCCAGCATTTT. Based on the CDR3 plus reference TRBV29-1 and TRBJ1-5, the full variable domain is SAVISQKPSRDICQRGTSLTIQCQVDSQVTMMFWYRQQPGQSLTLIATANQGSEATYESGFVIDKFPISRPNLTFSTLTVSNMSPEDSSIYLCSVRGGGSNQPQHFGDGTRLSIL.

This clonotype has only one observation. The chain has TRBV12-3 or TRBV12-4 and TRBJ2-3; no definite D call. Trimming removed 5 bases at V and 6 bases at J, with 9 bases between. The CDR3 covers 12 residues. CDR3 nucleotides: TGTGCCAGCAGTCAGAGACGTGATACGCAGTATTTT. It specifies CASSQRRDTQYF.

This clonotype was seen only a few times. The CDR3 loop is CASTGDAYEQYF. The CDR3 DNA follows: TGTGCCAGCACGGGAGACGCCTACGAGCAGTACTTC. The chain is built from TRBV7-9 and TRBJ2-7; TRBD2 might be the D (6 bases). Between the trimmed V and J ends, which lost 7 bases and 2 bases, there was a span of 9 bases. Germline V lookup: CDR1 SEHNR, CDR2 FQNEAQ (reference sequence). This CDR3 has 12 residues.

The chain recombines TRBV2 with TRBJ2-1; 14 bases line up with TRBD2. Germline V gene sequence: CDR1 SNHLY, CDR2 FYNNEI. With V trimmed by 4 bases and J by 7 bases, 9 bases remained unmatched. The CDR3 has 17 amino acids. CDR3: CASSALLTSGRVNEQFF. The CDR3 DNA is TGTGCCAGCAGTGCCTTGTTGACTAGCGGGAGGGTGAATGAGCAGTTCTTC.

This clonotype has more than one count but fewer than ten. The J gene is TRBJ2-3, the V gene TRBV10-3; 10 bases align to TRBD2. The germline CDR1 and CDR2 sequences are ENHRY and SYGVKD. The V segment lost 6 bases and the J segment 4 bases; nucleotides outside the gene matches: 10. The CDR3 has 16 amino acids. The CDR3 here is CAIRPQGLAAADTQYF. Written as DNA, the CDR3 is TGTGCCATCAGGCCACAAGGACTAGCGGCGGCAGATACGCAGTATTTT.

The chain combines TRBV4-1 with TRBJ1-5; no firm D call. V was shortened by 2 bases and J by 5 bases, with 13 bases between the two germline ends. The CDR3 has 15 amino acids. Germline values: CDR1 MGHRA, CDR2 YSYEKL. The CDR3 DNA reads TGCGCCAGCAGCCAAAACGAAGGGCGTCATCAGCCCCAGCATTTT. Its protein is CASSQNEGRHQPQHF.

The J gene is TRBJ2-3, the V gene TRBV12-3 or TRBV12-4, with no clear D. Trimming took off 5 bases at V and 4 bases at J, with 13 bases between the two ends. The CDR3 extends over 14 amino acids. CDR3 in amino acids: CASSPGRPADTQYF. The CDR3 nucleotides are TGTGCCAGCAGTCCCGGCCGACCGGCAGATACGCAGTATTTT.

This clonotype was found a few times. J is TRBJ2-7 and V is TRBV20-1; 8 bases fit TRBD2. The germline V gene encodes CDR1 DFQATT and CDR2 SNEGSKA (reference sequence). With 2 bases clipped from V and 2 bases from J, the junction kept 11 bases outside the gene matches. This CDR3 spans 16 amino acids. The CDR3 DNA follows: TGCAGTGCTAGATCCTTACAGGGCGGGGGGCCCTACGAGCAGTACTTC. Translation gives CSARSLQGGGPYEQYF.

This clonotype was detected a few times. The chain couples TRBV27 to TRBJ1-6, with 7 positions matching TRBD1. Germline V gene sequence: CDR1 MNHEY, CDR2 SMNVEV (reference sequence). This CDR3 contains 19 residues. V gave up 5 bases and J gave up 3 bases; unmatched junction bases: 16. CDR3 protein: CASSPQGQAIRLYNSPLHF. CDR3 DNA sequence: TGTGCCAGCAGTCCCCAAGGACAGGCGATAAGACTCTATAATTCACCCCTCCACTTT.

In its sample, this clonotype was seen many times. This rearrangement joins TRBV5-5 to TRBJ2-5; 10 bases line up with TRBD2. Unmatched junction bases numbered 10, after V lost 1 base and J lost 4 bases. The CDR3 sequence is 17 residues long. Looked up from germline, CDR1 is SGHKS and CDR2 is YYEKEE (reference sequence). The CDR3 nucleotides read TGTGCCAGCAGCTTGCCCGGACTAGCGGTAGGGGGAGAGACCCAGTACTTC. The encoded protein is CASSLPGLAVGGETQYF.

This clonotype was found once. This chain uses TRBV28 with TRBJ1-2; TRBD1 aligns across 7 bases. The germline gives CDR1 MDHEN, CDR2 SYDVKM. CDR3 length: 12 residues. J gave up 4 bases and V 10 bases, and 6 bases lay outside the gene matches. In DNA form, the CDR3 reads TGTGCCACCACAGGGGAGGGCTATGGCTACACCTTC. Translated, it gives CATTGEGYGYTF.

The CDR3 DNA is TGCAGCGTACGGACACGGCTTTTTGGAAACACCATATATTTT. The encoded protein is CSVRTRLFGNTIYF. V is TRBV29-1 and J is TRBJ1-3, with TRBD1 as a possible D gene (5 bases). Per germline, CDR1 SQVTM and CDR2 ANQGSEA. With 6 bases removed from V and 3 bases from J, the gap between germline ends came to 15 bases. This CDR3 has 14 amino acids.

This clonotype was seen a handful of times. The gene calls are TRBV7-6 and TRBJ2-3, with D tentatively TRBD1 (6 bases). Trimming removed 4 bases at V and 4 bases at J, with 12 bases between. Germline lookup yields CDR1 SGHVS and CDR2 FNYEAQ. The CDR3 totals 14 residues. DNA for the CDR3: TGTGCCAGCAGCTCCGTTGGGGGCGCAGATACGCAGTATTTT. It specifies CASSSVGGADTQYF.

Of note for this clonotype: A much larger clone lies one base from this, so it may be a read error. The chain is built from TRBV12-3 or TRBV12-4 and TRBJ2-5; 10 bases are shared with TRBD1. CDR3 size: 17 residues. CDR3 nucleotides: TGTGTCAGCAGGCCCTCCTGGGACAGGGGACCGTCGGGGGAGCAGTACTTC. It is translated as CVSRPSWDRGPSGEQYF.

V and J are TRBV5-1 and TRBJ2-5, with D possibly being TRBD2 (5 bases). V was cut by 3 bases and J by 7 bases, with 16 bases left in between. Germline V gene sequence: CDR1 SGHRS, CDR2 YFSETQ. The CDR3 extends over 14 amino acids. The CDR3 loop reads CASSSTSVGGTQYF. CDR3 nucleotide sequence: TGCGCCAGCAGCTCAACCTCCGTTGGAGGGACCCAGTACTTC.

A few counts support this clonotype. CDR3 in DNA: TGTGCCAGCGTCGGGAGGGGAACAGATACGCAGTATTTT. It translates to CASVGRGTDTQYF. The gene calls are TRBV11-2 and TRBJ2-3; 8 positions match TRBD2. This CDR3 spans 13 amino acids. Germline V gene lookup returns CDR1 SGHAT and CDR2 FQNNGV. The J segment lost 3 bases and the V segment lost 8 bases, leaving 4 bases of the junction unmatched.

DNA of the CDR3: TGTGCCAGCAGCCCAAACAGGGATGAAAAACTGTTTTTT. Translated: CASSPNRDEKLFF. The rearrangement uses TRBV6-5 and TRBJ1-4, with a tentative D call TRBD1 (6 bases). The germline V gene encodes CDR1 MNHEY and CDR2 SVGAGI. The CDR3 runs 13 residues. With 6 bases removed from V and 6 bases from J, the gap between germline ends came to 11 bases.

The table lists this clonotype with a few counts. In DNA, the CDR3 is TGTGCCAGCAGTGGTCGACAACAGGGGGTCACTGAAGCTTTCTTT. This codes for CASSGRQQGVTEAFF. This chain connects TRBV3-1 to TRBJ1-1, with TRBD1 identical over 8 bases. J lost 4 bases, V lost 6 bases, and 10 bases had no gene match. CDR3 size: 15 residues. Germline CDR1 LGHDT, CDR2 YNNKEL (reference sequence).

With regard to this clonotype: This sequence may be a read error, since a much larger clone differs from it by one base. The chain recombines TRBV4-2 with TRBJ2-4, with a weak D call TRBD2 (5 bases). Germline lookup yields CDR1 LGHNA and CDR2 YNFKEQ. The CDR3 is made up of 15 amino acids. The CDR3 reads CAGSPELAAKNIQYF. CDR3 DNA: TGTGCCGGCAGCCCCGAGCTAGCAGCCAAAAACATTCAGTACTTC.

The chain is built from TRBV7-9 and TRBJ1-2; no definite D call. V dropped 4 bases and J dropped 8 bases, with 20 bases sitting between them. The CDR3 covers 15 residues. Germline lookup yields CDR1 SEHNR and CDR2 FQNEAQ (reference sequence). The CDR3 reads CASSSQATSLSGYTF. CDR3 nucleotide sequence: TGTGCCAGCAGCTCCCAGGCGACGAGCCTATCGGGCTACACCTTC.

This clonotype was seen a handful of times. The rearrangement links TRBV6-2 or TRBV6-3 to TRBJ1-2; D gene unclear. The CDR3 spans 12 residues. Germline lookup yields CDR1 MNHEY and CDR2 SVGEGT. V was pared by 6 bases and J by 8 bases, with 13 bases between. Written as DNA, the CDR3 is TGTGCCAGCAGGCCCTCCTACGGGGGCTACACCTTC. It translates to CASRPSYGGYTF.

This clonotype occurred many times. The gene calls are TRBV28 and TRBJ2-1, with 7 bases identical to TRBD2. Trimming at V came to 5 bases and at J to 3 bases, leaving 13 bases not matched to a gene. The CDR3 is 17 amino acids. Germline V gene data show CDR1 as MDHEN and CDR2 as SYDVKM. DNA of the CDR3: TGTGCCAGCAGTCCCGCGCGGGGACTATCCATCTACAATGAGCAGTTCTTC. Amino acid sequence: CASSPARGLSIYNEQFF.

This clonotype was observed a few times. The chain is built from TRBV20-1 and TRBJ2-3; D ambiguous. CDR1 and CDR2 (germline): DFQATT, SNEGSKA (reference sequence). This CDR3 contains 15 residues. Trimming shortened V by 3 bases and J by 8 bases, and 21 bases separated the two germline ends. In nucleotides, the CDR3 is TGCAGTGCTAGGCCGTTGGTTAGTAGTTCTCTTACGCAGTATTTT. This codes for CSARPLVSSSLTQYF.

At least ten counts were recorded for this clonotype. This chain connects TRBV29-1 to TRBJ2-1; D remains ambiguous. V gave up 3 bases and J gave up 7 bases, with 7 bases separating them. This CDR3 is 11 amino acids long. Germline V gene data show CDR1 as SQVTM and CDR2 as ANQGSEA. The CDR3 DNA follows: TGCAGCGTTGAGATGGGGAATGAGCAGTTCTTC. Protein sequence: CSVEMGNEQFF.

This clonotype was seen more than once but under ten times. V is TRBV28 and J is TRBJ2-3, with D unclear. Trimming pared 5 bases from V and 0 bases from J, leaving 21 bases between. The CDR3 contains 18 residues. Germline CDR1 MDHEN, CDR2 SYDVKM. The CDR3 bases are TGTGCCAGCAGTACCGGACCGTTTTGGGGAATGAGCACAGATACGCAGTATTTT. Encoded protein: CASSTGPFWGMSTDTQYF.